The clone carrying this T cell receptor beta chain is a singleton in its sample. The source of the sample is a study of PD-L1 blockade in urothelial cancer. The length of the CDR3 is 14 residues. Germline loops: CDR1 MDHEN, CDR2 SYDVKM. J was trimmed by 4 bases and V by 5 bases; bases with no gene match: 5. Time point indicated: pretreatment peripheral blood. Generated by immunoSEQ multiplex PCR, the TCRdb table keeps only in-frame clones and is missing some. The sample comprises 130,000 or so clones, 65% to 85% of which are singletons, and 3.2% rests with the top ten. The chain combines TRBV28 with TRBJ1-2; 9 bases agree with TRBD1. The material sequenced was PBMCs, taken around atezolizumab (anti-PD-L1) treatment. The TCR originated in a man between 45 and 60 years old with urothelial cancer. The CDR3 sequence is CASSIQTGGYGYTF. The DNA for the CDR3 is TGTGCCAGCAGTATACAGACAGGGGGCTATGGCTACACCTTC.